A selection of T cell receptor beta chains follows, all from one sample in a study of CD8 T cells in ankylosing spondylitis. TCRdb reprocessed the 5' RACE reads via MiXCR and lists one record per CDR3 protein. The sample holds fewer than 130,000 distinct CDR3 sequences, 24% seen once. Material for sequencing was synovial fluid, either unsorted or a sorted T cell fraction (not recorded which). These receptors all come from a male donor with ankylosing spondylitis. Each CDR3 is given with its conserved first and last residue. D genes are given only for firm matches. The size of a clone is reported for some rows only, either as once, few or many, or as a class for expanded clones.

j_gene: TRBJ1-1; abundance: many; v_gene: TRBV20-1; d_gene: NA; CDR3nt: TGCAGTGCTAGCCCGGGGGGGAAGACTGAAGCTTTCTTT; CDR3aa: CSASPGGKTEAFF
j_gene: TRBJ2-2; abundance: NA; v_gene: TRBV12-3/TRBV12-4; d_gene: NA; CDR3nt: TGTGCCAGCAGCCAAAACTCAAACACCGGGGAGCTGTTTTTT; CDR3aa: CASSQNSNTGELFF
j_gene: TRBJ2-1; abundance: medium-sized; v_gene: TRBV28; d_gene: TRBD1; CDR3nt: TGTGCCAGCAGCTCGCCCGGGACAGGGGGCTTGGATGAGCAGTTCTTC; CDR3aa: CASSSPGTGGLDEQFF
j_gene: TRBJ1-2; abundance: NA; v_gene: TRBV6-1; d_gene: NA; CDR3nt: TGTGCCAGCAGTACCAGGGCCGCCCCTCATGGCTACACCTTC; CDR3aa: CASSTRAAPHGYTF
j_gene: TRBJ2-1; abundance: many; v_gene: TRBV7-8; d_gene: TRBD2; CDR3nt: TGTGCCAGCAGCTCCCGACTAGCGGGAGGCTACAATGAGCAGTTCTTC; CDR3aa: CASSSRLAGGYNEQFF
j_gene: TRBJ2-3; abundance: many; v_gene: TRBV5-4; d_gene: TRBD2; CDR3nt: TGTGCCAGCAGCCCGAAGACTAGCGGGAGTACAGATACGCAGTATTTT; CDR3aa: CASSPKTSGSTDTQYF
j_gene: TRBJ1-2; abundance: NA; v_gene: TRBV5-1; d_gene: TRBD1; CDR3nt: TGCGCCAGCAGCGCAACCGGGACAGCGTATGGCTACACCTTC; CDR3aa: CASSATGTAYGYTF
j_gene: TRBJ2-7; abundance: many; v_gene: TRBV20-1; d_gene: TRBD2; CDR3nt: TGCAGTGCTAGTTACCGCGCGGGAGGCGACGAGCAGTACTTC; CDR3aa: CSASYRAGGDEQYF
j_gene: TRBJ1-1; abundance: NA; v_gene: TRBV3-1; d_gene: NA; CDR3nt: TGTGCCAGCAGCCAAGTATCGGGCACTGAAGCTTTCTTT; CDR3aa: CASSQVSGTEAFF
j_gene: TRBJ1-1; abundance: NA; v_gene: TRBV4-1; d_gene: NA; CDR3nt: TGCGCCAGCAGCCAAGATATTAGGAACACTGAAGCTTTCTTT; CDR3aa: CASSQDIRNTEAFF
j_gene: TRBJ2-7; abundance: NA; v_gene: TRBV5-6; d_gene: NA; CDR3nt: TGTGCCAGCAGCTTGCCCACAGGGACCCCCTACGAGCAGTACTTC; CDR3aa: CASSLPTGTPYEQYF
j_gene: TRBJ2-5; abundance: NA; v_gene: TRBV5-5; d_gene: NA; CDR3nt: TGTGCCAGCAGGAGGGTCGTGGGGGCTGGGGAGACCCAGTACTTC; CDR3aa: CASRRVVGAGETQYF
j_gene: TRBJ1-1; abundance: NA; v_gene: TRBV29-1; d_gene: NA; CDR3nt: TGCAGCGTTGAAAAAGCGACCGGGACGGCTAACACTGAAGCTTTCTTT; CDR3aa: CSVEKATGTANTEAFF
j_gene: TRBJ1-3; abundance: NA; v_gene: TRBV30; d_gene: NA; CDR3nt: TGTGCCTGGAGCCCGGGAAGGCTCGGAAACACCATATATTTT; CDR3aa: CAWSPGRLGNTIYF
j_gene: TRBJ2-1; abundance: few; v_gene: TRBV11-3; d_gene: TRBD2; CDR3nt: TGTGCCAGCAGCCCGGGGGCTAGCGGGATTAATGAGCAGTTCTTC; CDR3aa: CASSPGASGINEQFF
j_gene: TRBJ2-3; abundance: many; v_gene: TRBV6-1; d_gene: TRBD2; CDR3nt: TGTGCCAGCACCCCAGCGGGAGCGACAGATACGCAGTATTTT; CDR3aa: CASTPAGATDTQYF
j_gene: TRBJ1-6; abundance: few; v_gene: TRBV7-2; d_gene: NA; CDR3nt: TGTGCCAGCAGCTTCGGTGACGGCGTTGGACCCCTCCACTTT; CDR3aa: CASSFGDGVGPLHF
j_gene: TRBJ2-2; abundance: NA; v_gene: TRBV7-9; d_gene: NA; CDR3nt: TGTGCCAGCAGCTTAGAGGTCTTCAACACCGGGGAGCTGTTTTTT; CDR3aa: CASSLEVFNTGELFF
j_gene: TRBJ2-1; abundance: NA; v_gene: TRBV19; d_gene: TRBD2; CDR3nt: TGTGCCAGTAGTAGGGGACTAGCCCATGAGCAGTTCTTC; CDR3aa: CASSRGLAHEQFF
j_gene: TRBJ2-1; abundance: few; v_gene: TRBV11-2; d_gene: TRBD2; CDR3nt: TGTGCCAGCAGCTTAGAGCTAGCGGGAGGGGAGCAGTTCTTC; CDR3aa: CASSLELAGGEQFF
j_gene: TRBJ2-2; abundance: few; v_gene: TRBV20-1; d_gene: TRBD1; CDR3nt: TGCAGTGTCCCGGGACAGGGGACCGGGGAGCTGTTTTTT; CDR3aa: CSVPGQGTGELFF
j_gene: TRBJ2-1; abundance: NA; v_gene: TRBV5-1; d_gene: TRBD2; CDR3nt: TGCGCCAGCAGCTTGGTACCGGGAGGGGGTTACAATGAGCAGTTCTTC; CDR3aa: CASSLVPGGGYNEQFF
j_gene: TRBJ2-1; abundance: NA; v_gene: TRBV2; d_gene: TRBD2; CDR3nt: TGTGCCAGCAGACCCCGGGGGGGGGTAGGGTCCTACAATGAGCAGTTCTTC; CDR3aa: CASRPRGGVGSYNEQFF
j_gene: TRBJ2-1; abundance: once; v_gene: TRBV12-3/TRBV12-4; d_gene: TRBD2; CDR3nt: TGTGCCAGCAGTTTAACCCCGGGGGGGCGGTTCTCCTACAATGAGCAGTTCTTC; CDR3aa: CASSLTPGGRFSYNEQFF
j_gene: TRBJ1-1; abundance: many; v_gene: TRBV2; d_gene: NA; CDR3nt: TGTGCCAGCACCGGCAGGGTGGCGAACACTGAAGCTTTCTTT; CDR3aa: CASTGRVANTEAFF
j_gene: TRBJ2-2; abundance: few; v_gene: TRBV24-1; d_gene: TRBD2; CDR3nt: TGTGCCACCAGTGTAAGCGGGAGGGCCCGGAACACCGGGGAGCTGTTTTTT; CDR3aa: CATSVSGRARNTGELFF
j_gene: TRBJ2-1; abundance: NA; v_gene: TRBV5-1; d_gene: TRBD1; CDR3nt: TGCGCCAGCACGGACAGGGGAGGTTCCTACAATGAGCAGTTCTTC; CDR3aa: CASTDRGGSYNEQFF
j_gene: TRBJ2-7; abundance: NA; v_gene: TRBV10-1; d_gene: NA; CDR3nt: TGCGCCAGCGCCCGGGACAACTCCTACGAGCAGTACTTC; CDR3aa: CASARDNSYEQYF
j_gene: TRBJ2-1; abundance: NA; v_gene: TRBV2; d_gene: NA; CDR3nt: TGTGCCAGCAAGGCAGGCTCCTACAATGAGCAGTTCTTC; CDR3aa: CASKAGSYNEQFF
j_gene: TRBJ2-5; abundance: few; v_gene: TRBV20-1; d_gene: NA; CDR3nt: TGCAGTGCTAGAGATCTATTGTGGAGCCAGGGGGAGACCCAGTACTTC; CDR3aa: CSARDLLWSQGETQYF
j_gene: TRBJ2-5; abundance: many; v_gene: TRBV20-1; d_gene: NA; CDR3nt: TGCAGTGCTAGCCTACAGGGCCAGACCCAGTACTTC; CDR3aa: CSASLQGQTQYF
j_gene: TRBJ2-3; abundance: many; v_gene: TRBV3-1; d_gene: NA; CDR3nt: TGTGCCAGCAGCAGCTCCGGGTCAGATACGCAGTATTTT; CDR3aa: CASSSSGSDTQYF
j_gene: TRBJ2-2; abundance: many; v_gene: TRBV29-1; d_gene: TRBD2; CDR3nt: TGCAGCGTTGACAGACCGGGACTAGGGAACACCGGGGAGCTGTTTTTT; CDR3aa: CSVDRPGLGNTGELFF
j_gene: TRBJ2-7; abundance: few; v_gene: TRBV7-9; d_gene: NA; CDR3nt: TGTGCCAGCAGCTTTAACGTAGCCTCCTACGAGCAGTACTTC; CDR3aa: CASSFNVASYEQYF
j_gene: TRBJ2-1; abundance: NA; v_gene: TRBV24-1; d_gene: NA; CDR3nt: TGTGCCACCAGTAAGCCGGTATACAATGAGCAGTTCTTC; CDR3aa: CATSKPVYNEQFF
j_gene: TRBJ2-2; abundance: NA; v_gene: TRBV5-5; d_gene: NA; CDR3nt: TGTGCCAGCAGCTTGGGGCTAGTCACCGGGGAGCTGTTTTTT; CDR3aa: CASSLGLVTGELFF
j_gene: TRBJ1-5; abundance: NA; v_gene: TRBV7-2; d_gene: TRBD1; CDR3nt: TGTGCCAGCAGCTTATTCGGACAGGAACAGCATTTT; CDR3aa: CASSLFGQEQHF
j_gene: TRBJ1-5; abundance: many; v_gene: TRBV15; d_gene: NA; CDR3nt: TGTGCCACCAGCAGAGGAGGGTTCGGCAATCAGCCCCAGCATTTT; CDR3aa: CATSRGGFGNQPQHF
j_gene: TRBJ2-3; abundance: NA; v_gene: TRBV2; d_gene: TRBD2; CDR3nt: TGTGCCAGCGGGGGACTAGCGGGAGCGGAAGATACGCAGTATTTT; CDR3aa: CASGGLAGAEDTQYF
j_gene: TRBJ2-1; abundance: many; v_gene: TRBV10-3; d_gene: TRBD2; CDR3nt: TGTGCCATCAGGGGACTAGCGAGCAATGAGCAGTTCTTC; CDR3aa: CAIRGLASNEQFF
j_gene: TRBJ1-5; abundance: NA; v_gene: TRBV12-3/TRBV12-4; d_gene: NA; CDR3nt: TGTGCCAGCGGTGTTTCACCGGGACCCACGGGTCAGCCCCAGCATTTT; CDR3aa: CASGVSPGPTGQPQHF
j_gene: TRBJ1-2; abundance: NA; v_gene: TRBV5-1; d_gene: NA; CDR3nt: TGCGCCAGCAGCTTGGGTGACAGCCCAGGGTATGGCTACACCTTC; CDR3aa: CASSLGDSPGYGYTF
j_gene: TRBJ1-1; abundance: few; v_gene: TRBV5-1; d_gene: NA; CDR3nt: TGCGCCTCCGGAGAGGGGGAATATACTGAAGCTTTCTTT; CDR3aa: CASGEGEYTEAFF
j_gene: TRBJ2-5; abundance: NA; v_gene: TRBV5-6; d_gene: NA; CDR3nt: TGTGCCAGCAGCCACTGGGTGCAAGAGACCCAGTACTTC; CDR3aa: CASSHWVQETQYF
j_gene: TRBJ1-2; abundance: few; v_gene: TRBV11-2; d_gene: TRBD1; CDR3nt: TGTGCCAGCAGCTTAGCCGGGACAGACTATGGCTACACCTTC; CDR3aa: CASSLAGTDYGYTF
j_gene: TRBJ2-1; abundance: many; v_gene: TRBV2; d_gene: NA; CDR3nt: TGTGCCAGCAATCCGGACGGGGGGCTATACAATGAGCAGTTCTTC; CDR3aa: CASNPDGGLYNEQFF
j_gene: TRBJ2-5; abundance: NA; v_gene: TRBV20-1; d_gene: TRBD2; CDR3nt: TGCAGTGCTAGTTTGGGCGGGAGTGAGACCCAGTACTTC; CDR3aa: CSASLGGSETQYF
j_gene: TRBJ2-2; abundance: NA; v_gene: TRBV27; d_gene: NA; CDR3nt: TGTGCCAGCAGTTTAGGTTTTCAGGGGAACACCGGGGAGCTGTTTTTT; CDR3aa: CASSLGFQGNTGELFF
j_gene: TRBJ2-2; abundance: NA; v_gene: TRBV5-1; d_gene: TRBD2; CDR3nt: TGCGCCAGCAGCTTGGGGACTAGCACGAACACCGGGGAGCTGTTTTTT; CDR3aa: CASSLGTSTNTGELFF
j_gene: TRBJ2-5; abundance: few; v_gene: TRBV7-9; d_gene: NA; CDR3nt: TGTGCCAGCAGCTTACCCGGGAGTATACAAGAGACCCAGTACTTC; CDR3aa: CASSLPGSIQETQYF